A single sample gave rise to the 31 T cell receptor beta chains below, sequenced in a study of blood T cell repertoires in COVID-19. The data were produced by immunoSEQ multiplex PCR, yet TCRdb's version contains in-frame clones alone and is incomplete. The sample lists about 240,000 clones, roughly four fifths occurring once. Input material: peripheral blood. The receptors stem from a woman in her 70s with acute or convalescent COVID-19.

This clone has only a few counts. The chain recombines TRBV5-6 with TRBJ2-5; D gene ambiguous. The CDR3 spans 14 residues. The germline V and J ends were trimmed by 2 bases and 2 bases, with 10 bases remaining between them. Germline V gene sequence: CDR1 SGHDT, CDR2 YYEEEE. This chain's CDR3 is CASSFQDAQETQYF. The CDR3 nucleotides are TGTGCCAGCAGCTTTCAGGATGCTCAAGAGACCCAGTACTTC.

The chain joins TRBV30 to TRBJ1-5; tentative D call: TRBD1 (6 bases). Per the germline V gene, CDR1 is GTSNPN and CDR2 is SVGIG (reference sequence). CDR3 length: 13 amino acids. Trimming left V 0 bases short and J 9 bases short, with 12 bases between. CDR3 sequence reads: CAWSVQSQGPQHF. CDR3 DNA sequence: TGTGCCTGGAGTGTTCAATCACAGGGGCCCCAGCATTTT.

The gene calls are TRBV20-1 and TRBJ2-7; 10 bases are shared with TRBD2. The CDR3 sequence is 15 residues long. Germline-derived CDR1 and CDR2 are DFQATT and SNEGSKA (reference sequence). The junction had 9 bases not matched to a gene; V was cut back by 3 bases and J by 4 bases. As DNA, the CDR3 is TGCAGTGCTAGTTTGGGAGCTAGCGGGGGTTACGAGCAGTACTTC. Protein: CSASLGASGGYEQYF.

This clone was observed a handful of times. The chain combines TRBV3-1 (or the pseudogene TRBV3-2) with TRBJ1-1; the D gene is possibly TRBD1 (5 bases). The V gene's germline CDR1 is LGHDT and CDR2 YNNKEL (reference sequence). This CDR3 has 14 amino acids. Trimming removed 3 bases from V and 4 bases from J, with 12 bases in between. CDR3 bases: TGTGCCAGCAGCCATCAGGGTCTTGGCACTGAAGCTTTCTTT. Its protein product is CASSHQGLGTEAFF.

This clone was seen just once. The chain links TRBV25-1 to TRBJ1-5; tentative D call: TRBD1 (6 bases). CDR1 and CDR2 (germline): MGHDK, SYGVNS. The V gene lost 4 bases and the J gene lost 6 bases, with 10 bases spanning the gap. The length of the CDR3 is 13 residues. The CDR3 reads CASSAGGFQPQHF. CDR3 nucleotides: TGTGCCAGCAGTGCTGGGGGCTTTCAGCCCCAGCATTTT.

CDR3 residues: CASSFFGRTGTDTQYF. CDR3 bases: TGTGCCAGCAGCTTCTTTGGACGGACAGGGACAGATACGCAGTATTTT. The rearrangement joins TRBV5-5 to TRBJ2-3, with TRBD1 matching over 8 bases. The CDR3 runs to 16 residues. The J segment lost 3 bases and the V segment lost 2 bases, leaving 8 bases of the junction unmatched. CDR1 and CDR2 (germline): SGHKS, YYEKEE (reference sequence).

The chain uses TRBV25-1 and TRBJ2-7; 10 nucleotides line up with TRBD2. Looked up from germline, CDR1 is MGHDK and CDR2 is SYGVNS. The CDR3 is 14 residues long. The ends lost 6 bases at V and 5 bases at J; junction bases unmatched: 7. In DNA, the CDR3 is TGTGCCAGCAGCCTTAGCGGGGGGATCGACGAGCAGTACTTC. It translates to CASSLSGGIDEQYF.

V is TRBV7-9 and J is TRBJ1-1; 8 bases line up with TRBD1. Germline CDR1 is SEHNR and CDR2 is FQNEAQ (reference sequence). Trimming at V came to 11 bases and at J to 0 bases, leaving 11 bases not matched to a gene. CDR3 length equals 15 residues. CDR3 coding DNA: TGTGCCCTCACCAGGGGGCGGCCCATGAACACTGAAGCTTTCTTT. As protein: CALTRGRPMNTEAFF.

This clone was observed once. The chain joins TRBV6-5 to TRBJ2-7, with D unclear. Germline values: CDR1 MNHEY, CDR2 SVGAGI. This CDR3 has 13 residues. Trimming left V 8 bases short and J 0 bases short, with 11 bases between. CDR3 loop: CASSRHSSYEQYF. The DNA of the CDR3 is TGTGCCAGCTCCCGACACAGCTCCTACGAGCAGTACTTC.

The V call is TRBV6-2 or TRBV6-3, the J call TRBJ2-3, with 7 bases identical to TRBD1. Per the germline V gene, CDR1 is MNHEY and CDR2 is SVGEGT. This CDR3 comprises 16 residues. V lost 2 bases and J lost 1; bases outside the gene matches: 6. CDR3 region: CASSYPQGRGTDTQYF. The CDR3 bases are TGTGCCAGCAGTTACCCACAGGGGAGAGGCACAGATACGCAGTATTTT.

This sequence joins TRBV29-1 and TRBJ2-4; TRBD2 is a possible D gene (5 bases). The germline V gene encodes CDR1 SQVTM and CDR2 ANQGSEA. Deletions cut 0 bases from V and 8 bases from J, with 8 bases between. The CDR3 is 12 residues long. CDR3 in DNA: TGCAGCGTTGAAGAGGGAGTGGACATTCAGTACTTC. Amino acid sequence: CSVEEGVDIQYF.

The chain joins TRBV6-6 to TRBJ1-1, with D perhaps matching TRBD1 (5 bases). V was clipped by 0 bases and J by 3 bases, with 8 bases between them. The CDR3 loop spans 14 amino acids. The V gene's germline CDR1 is MNHNY and CDR2 SVGAGI (reference sequence). The CDR3 DNA follows: TGTGCCAGCAGTTACTCGGGGACTTACACTGAAGCTTTCTTT. Translating it yields CASSYSGTYTEAFF.

The chain combines TRBV5-1 with TRBJ2-4; TRBD1 matches 10 bases. The CDR3 is 15 residues long. Germline V lookup: CDR1 SGHRS, CDR2 YFSETQ. The V and J ends lost 4 bases and 7 bases, in that order; junction bases with no gene match: 8. The CDR3 nucleotides read TGCGCCAGCAGCCCGAGACCGGGACAGGGGAACATTCAGTACTTC. Residues: CASSPRPGQGNIQYF. The entire variable domain, with the rest obtained from reference TRBV5-1 and TRBJ2-4, is as follows: KAGVTQTPRYLIKTRGQQVTLSCSPISGHRSVSWYQQTPGQGLQFLFEYFSETQRNKGNFPGRFSGRQFSNSRSEMNVSTLELGDSALYLCASSPRPGQGNIQYFGAGTRLSVL.

The V call is TRBV10-3, the J call TRBJ1-6, with 9 bases matching TRBD1. J was trimmed by 10 bases and V by 0 bases; bases with no gene match: 4. There are 15 residues in the CDR3. Germline assignment: CDR1 ENHRY and CDR2 SYGVKD. CDR3 nucleotides: TGTGCCATCAGTGAGTCGGGACAGGGTCGGTCACCCCTCCACTTT. The encoded protein is CAISESGQGRSPLHF.

The chain has TRBV19 and TRBJ1-2; 8 bases agree with TRBD1. Germline loops: CDR1 LNHDA, CDR2 SQIVND (reference sequence). J lost 8 bases, V lost 5 bases, and 13 bases had no gene match. The CDR3 totals 15 residues. CDR3 protein: CASSPHSDRGGGYTF. The CDR3 bases are TGTGCCAGTAGTCCCCACTCCGACAGGGGCGGCGGCTACACCTTC. Complete variable domain (other parts from reference TRBV19 and TRBJ1-2): DGGITQSPKYLFRKEGQNVTLSCEQNLNHDAMYWYRQDPGQGLRLIYYSQIVNDFQKGDIAEGYSVSREKKESFPLTVTSAQKNPTAFYLCASSPHSDRGGGYTFGSGTRLTVV.

The rearrangement links TRBV9 to TRBJ1-4, with D possibly TRBD1 on 6 matching bases. CDR3 size: 15 residues. Germline CDR1 and CDR2: SGDLS and YYNGEE. V lost 4 bases, J lost 8 bases, and 18 bases lay in between. The CDR3 loop is CASSLRGHSDEKLFF. The CDR3 region has the DNA TGTGCCAGCAGCTTACGGGGACACTCCGACGAAAAACTGTTTTTT.

V usage is TRBV19 and J usage is TRBJ1-2; 10 bases fit TRBD1. This CDR3 comprises 14 residues. The V gene end was trimmed by 4 bases and the J gene end by 5 bases; junction bases not matched to a gene: 4. The V gene's germline CDR1 is LNHDA and CDR2 SQIVND (reference sequence). The CDR3 DNA reads as TGTGCCAGTAGTAGCCGGGACAGGGGATATGGCTACACCTTC. Protein product: CASSSRDRGYGYTF.

The J gene is TRBJ2-5, the V gene TRBV19, with 13 bases matching TRBD2. Germline lookup yields CDR1 LNHDA and CDR2 SQIVND (reference sequence). Trimming removed 5 bases from V and 4 bases from J; junction bases left unmatched: 4. The CDR3 consists of 15 residues. The CDR3 nucleotides read TGTGCCAGTAGTCTTCGACTAGCGGGGGGAGAGACCCAGTACTTC. Encoded protein: CASSLRLAGGETQYF.

The V and J genes are TRBV6-2 or TRBV6-3 and TRBJ2-3, with 7 bases matching TRBD1. J gave up 0 bases and V 5 bases, and 11 bases lay outside the gene matches. This CDR3 spans 17 amino acids. The germline CDR1 and CDR2 sequences are MNHEY and SVGEGT. This chain's CDR3 is CASSKGGRLSSTDTQYF. CDR3 nucleotides: TGTGCCAGCAGTAAAGGGGGCAGGTTATCAAGCACAGATACGCAGTATTTT.

The chain combines TRBV11-2 with TRBJ2-1; no clear D. From germline, CDR1 is SGHAT and CDR2 FQNNGV. V was pared by 3 bases and J by 1 base, with 10 bases between. The CDR3 runs 15 residues. The CDR3 region has the DNA TGTGCCAGCAGCTTCGCGACAAATTCCTACAATGAGCAGTTCTTC. Translated, it gives CASSFATNSYNEQFF. Together with reference TRBV11-2 and TRBJ2-1, the CDR3 gives the full variable domain: EAGVAQSPRYKIIEKRQSVAFWCNPISGHATLYWYQQILGQGPKLLIQFQNNGVVDDSQLPKDRFSAERLKGVDSTLKIQPAKLEDSAVYLCASSFATNSYNEQFFGPGTRLTVL.

The chain uses TRBV9 and TRBJ1-2, with D uncertain. Trimming removed 0 bases from V and 2 bases from J, with 5 bases in between. The CDR3 runs 13 residues. Germline CDR1 and CDR2: SGDLS and YYNGEE. The CDR3 region has the DNA TGTGCCAGCAGCGTAGACAGAAACTATGGCTACACCTTC. Translating it yields CASSVDRNYGYTF. The complete variable domain, with remaining parts taken from reference TRBV9 and TRBJ1-2, reads DSGVTQTPKHLITATGQRVTLRCSPRSGDLSVYWYQQSLDQGLQFLIQYYNGEERAKGNILERFSAQQFPDLHSELNLSSLELGDSALYFCASSVDRNYGYTFGSGTRLTVV.

V is TRBV5-1 and J is TRBJ1-2; the D is unclear. V lost 2 bases and J lost 2, with 10 bases in between. The CDR3 contains 14 residues. The germline gives CDR1 SGHRS, CDR2 YFSETQ. The CDR3 nucleotides read TGCGCCAGCAGCTTTATGGGAGCCAACTATGGCTACACCTTC. It specifies CASSFMGANYGYTF.

The chain joins TRBV5-5 to TRBJ2-2; tentatively, D is TRBD1 (6 bases). The germline V and J ends were trimmed by 0 bases and 1 base, with 16 bases remaining between them. From germline, CDR1 is SGHKS and CDR2 YYEKEE (reference sequence). The CDR3 runs 18 residues. The CDR3 coding sequence is TGTGCCAGCAGCTTGGAGCAGGGGTCTACTTTGAACACCGGGGAGCTGTTTTTT. It is translated as CASSLEQGSTLNTGELFF.

This sequence joins TRBV3-1 (or the pseudogene TRBV3-2) and TRBJ1-1; 11 nucleotides match TRBD1. The CDR3 has 16 amino acids. Per germline, CDR1 LGHDT and CDR2 YNNKEL (reference sequence). With 3 bases clipped from V and 5 bases from J, the junction kept 8 bases outside the gene matches. This CDR3 reads CASSHFPGTGGTEAFF. The CDR3 DNA is TGTGCCAGCAGCCATTTCCCCGGGACAGGGGGGACTGAAGCTTTCTTT.

The V call is TRBV6-1, the J call TRBJ1-1; D is unclear. This CDR3 comprises 13 residues. Germline assignment: CDR1 MNHNS and CDR2 SASEGT. Trimming took off 4 bases at V and 4 bases at J, with 10 bases between the two ends. CDR3 bases: TGTGCCAGCAGTGTCAGTTCAGGCACTGAAGCTTTCTTT. This sequence encodes CASSVSSGTEAFF.

V and J are TRBV6-2 or TRBV6-3 and TRBJ1-1, with D perhaps TRBD1 (5 bases). The germline V gene has CDR1 MNHEY and CDR2 SVGEGT. The CDR3 extends over 13 amino acids. V lost 2 bases and J 5 bases, leaving 9 bases between the germline ends. The CDR3 loop is CASSYGRGTEAFF. The CDR3 DNA is TGTGCCAGCAGTTACGGGAGGGGAACTGAAGCTTTCTTT.

This sequence joins TRBV10-3 and TRBJ1-3; TRBD1 matches 7 bases. Germline lookup yields CDR1 ENHRY and CDR2 SYGVKD. CDR3 size: 15 residues. Trimming at V came to 4 bases and at J to 2 bases, leaving 5 bases not matched to a gene. The CDR3 DNA reads as TGTGCCATCAGTGGACAGGGATCGGCTGGAAACACCATATATTTT. It translates to CAISGQGSAGNTIYF.

This chain links TRBV18 with TRBJ2-7; 7 positions match TRBD2. The CDR3 totals 15 residues. CDR1 is KGHSH and CDR2 is LQKENI in the germline V gene. Trimming cost V 3 bases and J 6 bases; bases outside gene matches: 11. The CDR3 spells CASSPSPGGSTEQYF. CDR3 sequence (DNA): TGTGCCAGCTCACCGTCCCCGGGGGGTTCTACCGAGCAGTACTTC.

This chain joins TRBV7-9 and TRBJ1-1; 7 nucleotides align to TRBD1. This CDR3 is built from 14 residues. J was trimmed by 6 bases and V by 6 bases; bases with no gene match: 10. Germline V lookup: CDR1 SEHNR, CDR2 FQNEAQ (reference sequence). CDR3 amino acids: CASSRPTGVPEAFF. The CDR3 DNA sequence: TGTGCCAGCAGTCGTCCCACAGGGGTACCTGAAGCTTTCTTT.

The chain combines TRBV2 with TRBJ2-2, with D hard to call. The V end was cut by 6 bases, the J end by 8 bases, with 13 bases between. This CDR3 is 13 amino acids long. The germline CDR1 and CDR2 sequences are SNHLY and FYNNEI. CDR3: CASRKSLPGELFF. In nucleotides, the CDR3 is TGTGCCAGCAGAAAATCCCTTCCTGGGGAGCTGTTTTTT.

The chain couples TRBV6-5 to TRBJ1-1, with D possibly being TRBD1 (6 bases). Deletions cut 8 bases from V and 4 bases from J, with 17 bases between. There are 14 residues in the CDR3. Germline lookup yields CDR1 MNHEY and CDR2 SVGAGI. CDR3 DNA: TGTGCCAGCCTTCAGAGGGGGTATACCACTGAAGCTTTCTTT. It yields the protein CASLQRGYTTEAFF.